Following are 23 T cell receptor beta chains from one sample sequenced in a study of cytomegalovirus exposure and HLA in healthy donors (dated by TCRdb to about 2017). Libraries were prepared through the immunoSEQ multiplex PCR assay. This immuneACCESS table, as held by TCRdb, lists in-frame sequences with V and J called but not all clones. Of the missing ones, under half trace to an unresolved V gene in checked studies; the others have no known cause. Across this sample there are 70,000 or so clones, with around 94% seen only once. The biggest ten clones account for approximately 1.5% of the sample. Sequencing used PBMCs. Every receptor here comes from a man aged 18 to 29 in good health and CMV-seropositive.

The CDR3 loop is CAIGRDNFLAGGGDTQYF. The CDR3 DNA reads as TGTGCCATCGGTCGGGACAATTTTCTAGCGGGAGGAGGGGATACGCAGTATTTT. This chain joins TRBV10-3 and TRBJ2-3, with 11 bases lining up with TRBD2. The CDR3 spans 18 residues. With V trimmed by 8 bases and J by 6 bases, 19 bases remained unmatched. Germline CDR1 is ENHRY and CDR2 is SYGVKD.

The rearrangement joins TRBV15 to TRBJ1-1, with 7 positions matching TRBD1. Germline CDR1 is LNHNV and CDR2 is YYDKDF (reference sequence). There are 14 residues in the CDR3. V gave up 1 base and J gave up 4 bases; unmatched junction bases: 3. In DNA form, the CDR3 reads TGTGCCACCAGCAGAGGACAGGGCGGCACTGAAGCTTTCTTT. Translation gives CATSRGQGGTEAFF.

The chain's CDR3 is CASTSRGREAFF. In DNA form, the CDR3 reads TGTGCCAGCACCTCCCGAGGTAGAGAAGCTTTCTTT. This chain connects TRBV28 to TRBJ1-1; no clear D gene. The CDR3 is made up of 12 amino acids. From germline, CDR1 is MDHEN and CDR2 SYDVKM. Trimming pared 7 bases from V and 8 bases from J, leaving 14 bases between.

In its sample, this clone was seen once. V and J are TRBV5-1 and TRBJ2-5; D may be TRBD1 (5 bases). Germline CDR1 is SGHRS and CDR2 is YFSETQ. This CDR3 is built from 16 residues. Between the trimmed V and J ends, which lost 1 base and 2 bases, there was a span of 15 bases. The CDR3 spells CASSLTGGPLQETQYF. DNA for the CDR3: TGCGCCAGCAGCTTGACAGGTGGACCACTACAAGAGACCCAGTACTTC. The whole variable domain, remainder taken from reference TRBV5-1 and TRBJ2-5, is KAGVTQTPRYLIKTRGQQVTLSCSPISGHRSVSWYQQTPGQGLQFLFEYFSETQRNKGNFPGRFSGRQFSNSRSEMNVSTLELGDSALYLCASSLTGGPLQETQYFGPGTRLLVL.

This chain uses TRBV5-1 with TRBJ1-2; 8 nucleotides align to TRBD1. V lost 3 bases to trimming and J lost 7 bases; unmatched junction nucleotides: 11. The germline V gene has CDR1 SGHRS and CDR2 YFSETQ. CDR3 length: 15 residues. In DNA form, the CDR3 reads TGCGCCAGCAGCTCAACCGGGACAGGCCTAAGTGGCTACACCTTC. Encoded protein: CASSSTGTGLSGYTF.

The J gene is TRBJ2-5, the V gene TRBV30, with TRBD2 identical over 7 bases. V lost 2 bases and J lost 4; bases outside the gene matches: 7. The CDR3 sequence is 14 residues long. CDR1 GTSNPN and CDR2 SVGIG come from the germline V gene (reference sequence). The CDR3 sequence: CAWSPGLGPETQYF. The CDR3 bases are TGTGCCTGGAGTCCCGGACTAGGCCCAGAGACCCAGTACTTC.

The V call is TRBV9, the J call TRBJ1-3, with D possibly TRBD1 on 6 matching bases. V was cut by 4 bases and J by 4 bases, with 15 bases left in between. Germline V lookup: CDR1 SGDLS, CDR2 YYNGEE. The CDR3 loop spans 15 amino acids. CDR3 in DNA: TGTGCCAGCAGCCCACCCGGACAGTACGGAAACACCATATATTTT. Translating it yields CASSPPGQYGNTIYF.

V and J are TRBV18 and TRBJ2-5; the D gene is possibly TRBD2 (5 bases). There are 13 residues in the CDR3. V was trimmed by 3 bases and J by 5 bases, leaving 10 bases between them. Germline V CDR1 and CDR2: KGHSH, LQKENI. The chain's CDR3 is CASSPSGGETQYF. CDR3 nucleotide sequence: TGTGCCAGCTCACCTTCAGGCGGGGAGACCCAGTACTTC.

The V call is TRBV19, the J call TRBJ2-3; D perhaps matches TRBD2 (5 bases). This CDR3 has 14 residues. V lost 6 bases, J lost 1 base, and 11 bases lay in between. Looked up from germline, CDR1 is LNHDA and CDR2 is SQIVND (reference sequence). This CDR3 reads CASRKEEGTDTQYF. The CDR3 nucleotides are TGTGCCAGTAGGAAAGAGGAGGGCACAGATACGCAGTATTTT.

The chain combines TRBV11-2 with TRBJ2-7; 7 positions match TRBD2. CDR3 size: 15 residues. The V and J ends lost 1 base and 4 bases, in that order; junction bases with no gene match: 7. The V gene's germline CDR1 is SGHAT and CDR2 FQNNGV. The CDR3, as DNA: TGTGCCAGCAGCTTAGGGGGGGGAGCGGGTTACGAGCAGTACTTC. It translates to CASSLGGGAGYEQYF.

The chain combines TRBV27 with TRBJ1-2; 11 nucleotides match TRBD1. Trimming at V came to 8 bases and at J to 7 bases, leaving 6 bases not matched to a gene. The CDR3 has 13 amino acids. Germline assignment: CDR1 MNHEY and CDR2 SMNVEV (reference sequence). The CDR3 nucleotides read TGTGCCAGCCCGGACAGGGGGCGACCTGGCTACACCTTC. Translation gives CASPDRGRPGYTF.

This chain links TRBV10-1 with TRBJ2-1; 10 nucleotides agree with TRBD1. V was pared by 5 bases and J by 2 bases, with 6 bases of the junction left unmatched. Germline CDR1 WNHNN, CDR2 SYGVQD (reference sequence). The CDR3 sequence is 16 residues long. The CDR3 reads CASSTAGTGAYNEQFF. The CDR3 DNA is TGCGCCAGCAGTACCGCCGGGACAGGGGCCTACAATGAGCAGTTCTTC.

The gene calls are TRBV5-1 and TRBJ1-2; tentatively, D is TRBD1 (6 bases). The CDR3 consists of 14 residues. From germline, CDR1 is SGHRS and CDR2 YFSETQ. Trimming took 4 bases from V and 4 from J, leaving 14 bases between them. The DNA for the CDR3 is TGCGCCAGCAGCCCCCCGACAGGAGTCTATGGCTACACCTTC. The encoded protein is CASSPPTGVYGYTF.

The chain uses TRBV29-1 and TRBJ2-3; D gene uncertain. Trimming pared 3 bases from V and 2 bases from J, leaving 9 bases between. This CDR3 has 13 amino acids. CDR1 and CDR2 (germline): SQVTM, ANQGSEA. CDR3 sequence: CSVESGFTDTQYF. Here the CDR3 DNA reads TGCAGCGTTGAGTCCGGGTTCACAGATACGCAGTATTTT.

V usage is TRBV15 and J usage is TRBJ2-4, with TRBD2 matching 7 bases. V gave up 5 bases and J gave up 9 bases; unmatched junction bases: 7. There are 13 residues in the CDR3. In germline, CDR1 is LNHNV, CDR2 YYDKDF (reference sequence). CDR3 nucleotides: TGTGCCACCAGCCCCATGACTAGCCGCATTCAGTACTTC. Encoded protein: CATSPMTSRIQYF.

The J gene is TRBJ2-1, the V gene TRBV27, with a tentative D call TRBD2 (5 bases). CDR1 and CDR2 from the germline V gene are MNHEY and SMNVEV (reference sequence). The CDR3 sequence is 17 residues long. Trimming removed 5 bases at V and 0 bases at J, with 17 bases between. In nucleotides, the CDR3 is TGTGCCAGCAGTCCCCAAGGACTGAGGAGCTCCTACAATGAGCAGTTCTTC. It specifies CASSPQGLRSSYNEQFF.

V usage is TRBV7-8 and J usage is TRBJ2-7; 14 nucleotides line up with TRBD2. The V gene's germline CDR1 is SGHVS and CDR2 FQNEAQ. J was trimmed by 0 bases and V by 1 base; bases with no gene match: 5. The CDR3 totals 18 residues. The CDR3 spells CASSLEGLAGGPSYEQYF. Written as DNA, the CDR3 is TGTGCCAGCAGCTTAGAAGGACTAGCGGGAGGCCCCTCCTACGAGCAGTACTTC.

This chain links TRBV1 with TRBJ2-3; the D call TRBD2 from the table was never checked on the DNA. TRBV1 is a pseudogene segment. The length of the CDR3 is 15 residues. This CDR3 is CTSSQERRETSTQYF. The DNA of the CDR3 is TGCACCAGCAGCCAAGAGCGGCGGGAGACCTCTACGCAGTATTTT.

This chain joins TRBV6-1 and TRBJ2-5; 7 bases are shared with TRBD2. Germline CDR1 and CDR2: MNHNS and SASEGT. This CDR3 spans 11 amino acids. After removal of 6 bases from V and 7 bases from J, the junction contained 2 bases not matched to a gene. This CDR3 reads CASRGGGTQYF. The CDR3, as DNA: TGTGCCAGCAGGGGCGGGGGGACCCAGTACTTC.

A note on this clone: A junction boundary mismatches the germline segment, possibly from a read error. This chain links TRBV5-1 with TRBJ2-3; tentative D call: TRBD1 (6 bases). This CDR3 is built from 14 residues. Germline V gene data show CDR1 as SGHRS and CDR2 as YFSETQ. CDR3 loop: CASNRDTGTDTQYF. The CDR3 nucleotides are TGCGCCAGTAACCGGGACACGGGCACCGATACGCAGTATTTT.

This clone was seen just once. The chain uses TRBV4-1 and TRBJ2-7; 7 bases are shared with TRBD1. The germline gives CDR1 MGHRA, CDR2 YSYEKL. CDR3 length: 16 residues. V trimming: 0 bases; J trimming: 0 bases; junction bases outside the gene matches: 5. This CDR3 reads CASSQDPQGDSYEQYF. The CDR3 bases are TGCGCCAGCAGCCAAGATCCCCAGGGGGACTCCTACGAGCAGTACTTC.

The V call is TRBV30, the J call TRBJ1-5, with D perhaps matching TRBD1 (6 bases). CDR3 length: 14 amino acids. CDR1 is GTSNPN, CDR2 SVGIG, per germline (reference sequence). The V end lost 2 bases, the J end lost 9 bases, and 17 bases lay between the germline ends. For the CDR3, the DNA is TGTGCCTGGAGTCCCGGGGTAGGGGGTGGGCCCCAGCATTTT. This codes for CAWSPGVGGGPQHF.

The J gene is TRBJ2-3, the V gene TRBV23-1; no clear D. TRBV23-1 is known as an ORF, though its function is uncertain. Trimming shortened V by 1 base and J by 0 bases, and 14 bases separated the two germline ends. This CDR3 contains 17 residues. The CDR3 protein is CASSQLVLVHSTDTQYF. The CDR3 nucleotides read TGCGCCAGCAGTCAATTGGTGCTAGTTCATAGCACAGATACGCAGTATTTT.